What follows are 27 T cell receptor beta chains derived from one specimen sequenced in a study of CD4 T cells in relation to SARS-CoV-2 and coronaviruses. These receptors' targets are unknown. CD4+ T cells from unexposed donors were obtained before the COVID-19 pandemic (2011-2018). After around nine days of culture, CD4+ T cells were isolated. Generated by immunoSEQ multiplex PCR, the TCRdb table keeps only in-frame clones and is missing some. Among roughly 25,000 clones listed, more than 60% were seen once. Specimen: CD4+ T cells from PBMCs, cultured in vitro. These receptors all come from a human donor in good health.

This clone has a single count. The chain couples TRBV3-1 (or the pseudogene TRBV3-2) to TRBJ2-3, with D unresolved. The CDR3 loop spans 19 amino acids. The V gene lost 8 bases and the J gene lost 3 bases, with 30 bases spanning the gap. The germline V gene encodes CDR1 LGHDT and CDR2 YNNKEL (reference sequence). The CDR3 DNA sequence: TGTGCCAGCGCCATTCGGCGGTTCGCGCCAAAATGGTCGACAGATACGCAGTATTTT. Its translation: CASAIRRFAPKWSTDTQYF.

This chain joins TRBV7-2 and TRBJ1-1, with D unresolved. The V gene's germline CDR1 is SGHTA and CDR2 FQGNSA. The CDR3 runs 13 residues. Trimming stripped 1 base from V and 11 bases from J, with 14 bases between. The CDR3, as DNA: TGTGCCAGCAGCTTAGAATATAACGTCGCGGCTTTCTTT. Its protein is CASSLEYNVAAFF.

This sequence joins TRBV6-5 and TRBJ2-7; 12 bases are shared with TRBD1. V dropped 2 bases and J dropped 2; count of bases not matched to a gene: 1. Germline lookup yields CDR1 MNHEY and CDR2 SVGAGI. The CDR3 has 15 amino acids. The CDR3 region is CASSYGTGGPYEQYF. DNA of the CDR3: TGTGCCAGCAGTTACGGGACAGGGGGCCCCTACGAGCAGTACTTC.

The chain recombines TRBV5-1 with TRBJ2-7, with D unclear. Germline loops: CDR1 SGHRS, CDR2 YFSETQ. This CDR3 region has 13 residues. V was clipped by 7 bases and J by 3 bases, with 14 bases between them. Written as DNA, the CDR3 is TGCGCCAGCTCCCGGGCAGGTCTCTACGAGCAGTACTTC. The encoded protein is CASSRAGLYEQYF.

The chain is built from TRBV6-5 and TRBJ2-7; D is undetermined. V gave up 4 bases and J gave up 2 bases, with 6 bases separating them. The CDR3 extends over 12 amino acids. The germline V gene encodes CDR1 MNHEY and CDR2 SVGAGI. The CDR3 sequence: CASSSNTYEQYF. CDR3 nucleotide sequence: TGTGCCAGCAGTTCTAACACCTACGAGCAGTACTTC.

This chain uses TRBV10-3 with TRBJ1-1; tentative D call: TRBD1 (5 bases). Germline V gene lookup returns CDR1 ENHRY and CDR2 SYGVKD. The length of the CDR3 is 13 residues. V was cut by 7 bases and J by 0 bases, with 9 bases left in between. The CDR3 here is CAIMGVLNTEAFF. In DNA, the CDR3 is TGTGCCATCATGGGGGTACTGAACACTGAAGCTTTCTTT.

CDR3 nucleotides: TGCGCCAGCATACAGGGCCCCACAGATACGCAGTATTTT. Protein: CASIQGPTDTQYF. J is TRBJ2-3 and V is TRBV10-2, with D possibly TRBD1 on 6 matching bases. Per germline, CDR1 WSHSY and CDR2 SAAADI. The CDR3 spans 13 residues. Trimming took 7 bases from V and 2 from J, leaving 10 bases between them.

The chain has TRBV19 and TRBJ1-1; D possibly corresponds to TRBD1 (5 bases). With 8 bases removed from V and 1 base from J, the gap between germline ends came to 14 bases. The CDR3 covers 14 residues. Germline V gene sequence: CDR1 LNHDA, CDR2 SQIVND (reference sequence). The CDR3 bases are TGTGCCAGTCGGGGCTTCAGCAGGAACACTGAAGCTTTCTTT. Translation gives CASRGFSRNTEAFF.

CDR3 bases: TGCGCCAGCAGTGATCACCGGGACGGGGAGAACACTGAAGCTTTCTTT. It yields the protein CASSDHRDGENTEAFF. This rearrangement joins TRBV10-2 to TRBJ1-1; TRBD1 is a possible D gene (5 bases). The CDR3 is 16 residues long. Germline CDR1 reads WSHSY; CDR2 reads SAAADI. V was cut by 3 bases and J by 1 base, with 15 bases left in between.

This clone was counted only a few times. CDR3 protein: CASSESMSGSAKNIQYF. The CDR3 coding sequence is TGCGCCAGCAGTGAGTCGATGAGTGGGTCCGCCAAAAACATTCAGTACTTC. The rearrangement links TRBV10-2 to TRBJ2-4; no clear D gene. This CDR3 has 17 residues. Germline CDR1 reads WSHSY; CDR2 reads SAAADI. V shed 0 bases and J shed 1 base, with 13 bases lying between them.

The table lists this clone with a count of one. The CDR3 is CSAGRTGEGYTF. The CDR3 DNA reads TGCAGCGCCGGACGGACAGGGGAGGGCTACACCTTC. The V gene is TRBV29-1, the J gene TRBJ1-2; 9 positions match TRBD1. The CDR3 has 12 amino acids. Looked up from germline, CDR1 is SQVTM and CDR2 is ANQGSEA. The ends lost 7 bases at V and 8 bases at J; junction bases unmatched: 8.

V is TRBV7-9 and J is TRBJ2-7; TRBD1 matches at 8 bases. CDR1 and CDR2 (germline): SEHNR, FQNEAQ (reference sequence). The CDR3 is 15 residues long. The V gene end was trimmed by 5 bases and the J gene end by 6 bases; junction bases not matched to a gene: 12. CDR3 coding DNA: TGTGCCAGCAGCCGTACAGGACAGGGTTTCTCCGAGCAGTACTTC. Translation: CASSRTGQGFSEQYF. The full variable domain, with the rest looked up from reference TRBV7-9 and TRBJ2-7, is DTGVSQNPRHKITKRGQNVTFRCDPISEHNRLYWYRQTLGQGPEFLTYFQNEAQLEKSRLLSDRFSAERPKGSFSTLEIQRTEQGDSAMYLCASSRTGQGFSEQYFGPGTRLTVT.

The rearrangement joins TRBV5-5 to TRBJ2-3, with D possibly matching TRBD2 (6 bases). This CDR3 has 14 residues. CDR1 and CDR2 (germline): SGHKS, YYEKEE (reference sequence). The germline V and J ends were trimmed by 4 bases and 0 bases, with 9 bases remaining between them. The CDR3 coding sequence is TGTGCCAGCAGCCTTAGCGGTAGCACAGATACGCAGTATTTT. This gives the protein CASSLSGSTDTQYF.

This clone occurred a few times. The chain joins TRBV6-5 to TRBJ1-6; TRBD1 might be the D (6 bases). CDR1 is MNHEY and CDR2 is SVGAGI in the germline V gene. The ends were cut back, 5 bases at V and 10 bases at J, with 18 bases in the middle. The CDR3 loop spans 15 amino acids. The CDR3 DNA reads as TGTGCCAGCAGTCCCTTTGGGGGGGCGCAATCACCCCTCCACTTT. Translated, it gives CASSPFGGAQSPLHF.

The chain has TRBV7-2 and TRBJ2-5; TRBD2 matches 8 bases. Germline CDR1 reads SGHTA; CDR2 reads FQGNSA. The CDR3 is 15 amino acids. V lost 5 bases and J lost 5; bases outside the gene matches: 10. In DNA, the CDR3 is TGTGCCAGCAGCCCCGGGGGGGCCGCAGGGGAGACCCAGTACTTC. Translation gives CASSPGGAAGETQYF. The full variable domain, its missing parts supplied by reference TRBV7-2 and TRBJ2-5, is GAGVSQSPSNKVTEKGKDVELRCDPISGHTALYWYRQSLGQGLEFLIYFQGNSAPDKSGLPSDRFSAERTGGSVSTLTIQRTQQEDSAVYLCASSPGGAAGETQYFGPGTRLLVL.

This clone appeared once. The rearrangement joins TRBV18 to TRBJ1-6; D possibly corresponds to TRBD1 (5 bases). This CDR3 has 14 amino acids. Per germline, CDR1 KGHSH and CDR2 LQKENI. Deletions cut 6 bases from V and 14 bases from J, with 20 bases between. DNA of the CDR3: TGTGCCAGCTCCCCCGGGACCCCGCAGGTGGCCCTCCACTTT. Translated, it gives CASSPGTPQVALHF.

The chain links TRBV9 to TRBJ2-3; 9 positions match TRBD2. The CDR3 is 16 residues long. Trimming took 5 bases from V and 0 from J; bases not matched to a gene: 7. CDR1 SGDLS and CDR2 YYNGEE come from the germline V gene. Here the CDR3 reads CASSVGLAVSTDTQYF. The CDR3 DNA sequence: TGTGCCAGCAGTGTGGGACTAGCTGTAAGCACAGATACGCAGTATTTT.

The chain employs TRBV27 and TRBJ2-3; D may be TRBD2 (5 bases). CDR1 is MNHEY and CDR2 is SMNVEV in the germline V gene (reference sequence). V was trimmed by 5 bases and J by 8 bases, leaving 8 bases between them. This CDR3 spans 11 amino acids. CDR3 nucleotides: TGTGCCAGCAGTACTAGATTTACGCAGTATTTT. Protein: CASSTRFTQYF.

The chain employs TRBV7-6 and TRBJ1-3, with D unclear. Per germline, CDR1 SGHVS and CDR2 FNYEAQ. This CDR3 spans 15 amino acids. V was clipped by 5 bases and J by 0 bases, with 11 bases between them. The CDR3 protein is CASSPRPRSGNTIYF. For the CDR3, the DNA is TGTGCCAGCAGCCCGCGGCCCCGCTCTGGAAACACCATATATTTT. Variable domain in full (rest from reference TRBV7-6 and TRBJ1-3): GAGVSQSPRYKVTKRGQDVALRCDPISGHVSLYWYRQALGQGPEFLTYFNYEAQQDKSGLPNDRFSAERPEGSISTLTIQRTEQRDSAMYRCASSPRPRSGNTIYFGEGSWLTVV.

The chain uses TRBV7-2 and TRBJ2-7; 11 nucleotides agree with TRBD2. CDR3 length: 15 residues. Germline loops: CDR1 SGHTA, CDR2 FQGNSA. V dropped 5 bases and J dropped 2; count of bases not matched to a gene: 5. CDR3 bases: TGTGCCAGCAGCCCCCTAGCGGGGGGTACCTACGAGCAGTACTTC. This gives the protein CASSPLAGGTYEQYF.

The CDR3 nucleotides are TGTGCCAGTAGTTCGAGACAGGGAGTCGACTATGGCTACACCTTC. It yields the protein CASSSRQGVDYGYTF. V usage is TRBV19 and J usage is TRBJ1-2; TRBD1 agrees at 7 bases. CDR1 and CDR2 (germline): LNHDA, SQIVND (reference sequence). This CDR3 region has 15 residues. With V trimmed by 5 bases and J by 3 bases, 9 bases remained unmatched. The variable domain in full, completed from reference TRBV19 and TRBJ1-2, reads DGGITQSPKYLFRKEGQNVTLSCEQNLNHDAMYWYRQDPGQGLRLIYYSQIVNDFQKGDIAEGYSVSREKKESFPLTVTSAQKNPTAFYLCASSSRQGVDYGYTFGSGTRLTVV.

This clone turned up a few times. The chain recombines TRBV11-2 with TRBJ2-3; 7 positions agree with TRBD2. Germline CDR1 reads SGHAT; CDR2 reads FQNNGV. V shed 5 bases and J 5 bases; nucleotides not matched to a gene: 7. The CDR3 totals 14 residues. The CDR3 DNA reads as TGTGCCAGCAGCGGCGGGAGAATGGGAGATACGCAGTATTTT. Translation: CASSGGRMGDTQYF.

In DNA form, the CDR3 reads TGTGCCAGCAGCTTAGGAACGGGAGGGGGGAATGAGCAGTTCTTC. This encodes CASSLGTGGGNEQFF. The chain couples TRBV7-2 to TRBJ2-1; 8 bases map to TRBD2. The CDR3 covers 15 residues. The trim removed 1 base at V and 7 bases at J, leaving 6 bases unmatched. The germline gives CDR1 SGHTA, CDR2 FQGNSA.

The genes are TRBV11-2 and TRBJ2-7; D is uncertain. Trimming shortened V by 1 base and J by 0 bases, and 7 bases separated the two germline ends. This CDR3 has 14 amino acids. The germline CDR1 and CDR2 sequences are SGHAT and FQNNGV. The CDR3, as DNA: TGTGCCAGCAGCTTAGGAATGTACTCCTACGAGCAGTACTTC. Translated: CASSLGMYSYEQYF.

The V call is TRBV14, the J call TRBJ1-1, with 8 bases fitting TRBD1. The CDR3 extends over 17 amino acids. J lost 1 base, V lost 0 bases, and 7 bases had no gene match. Looked up from germline, CDR1 is SGHDN and CDR2 is FVKESK. The CDR3 loop is CASSQEMARGRNTEAFF. The CDR3 coding sequence is TGTGCCAGCAGCCAAGAGATGGCCAGGGGGCGGAACACTGAAGCTTTCTTT.

The V call is TRBV11-2, the J call TRBJ2-3; 9 positions agree with TRBD2. The germline gives CDR1 SGHAT, CDR2 FQNNGV. J was trimmed by 1 base and V by 5 bases; bases with no gene match: 7. This CDR3 has 16 amino acids. The CDR3 spells CASSQGWTSGTDTQYF. CDR3 DNA: TGTGCCAGCAGCCAAGGATGGACTAGCGGCACAGATACGCAGTATTTT.

The chain has TRBV11-2 and TRBJ2-7, with D unclear. The CDR3 has 12 amino acids. V lost 1 base, J lost 7 bases, and 8 bases lay in between. Germline loops: CDR1 SGHAT, CDR2 FQNNGV. The chain's CDR3 is CASSLAVGEQYF. The CDR3 bases are TGTGCCAGCAGCTTAGCAGTAGGAGAGCAGTACTTC.